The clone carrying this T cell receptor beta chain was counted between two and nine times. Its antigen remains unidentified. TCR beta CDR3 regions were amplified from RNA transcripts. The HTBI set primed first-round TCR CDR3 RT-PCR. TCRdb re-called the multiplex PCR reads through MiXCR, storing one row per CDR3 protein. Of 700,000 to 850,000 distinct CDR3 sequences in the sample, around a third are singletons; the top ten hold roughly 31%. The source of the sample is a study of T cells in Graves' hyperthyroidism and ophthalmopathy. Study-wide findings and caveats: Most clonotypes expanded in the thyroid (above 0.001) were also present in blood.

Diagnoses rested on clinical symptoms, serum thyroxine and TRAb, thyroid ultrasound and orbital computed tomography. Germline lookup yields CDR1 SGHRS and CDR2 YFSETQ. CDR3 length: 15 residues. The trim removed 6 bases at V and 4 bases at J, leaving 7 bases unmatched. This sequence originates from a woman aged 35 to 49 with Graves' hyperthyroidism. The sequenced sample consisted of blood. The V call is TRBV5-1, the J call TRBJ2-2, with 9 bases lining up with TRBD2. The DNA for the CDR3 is TGCGCCAGCACCGCTAGCGGGGCCGGCACCGGGGAGCTGTTTTTT. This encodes CASTASGAGTGELFF.